This TCR beta chain is drawn from a study of T cells after yellow fever vaccination. The TCR cDNA carried a universal primer site and UMIs from 5'RACE template switching. TCRdb called the 5' RACE reads again in MiXCR, with one record for every CDR3 protein. The sample lists more than 350,000 distinct CDR3 sequences; 11% were seen once. The germline gives CDR1 DFQATT, CDR2 SNEGSKA (reference sequence). CDR3 length: 16 amino acids. Trimming pared 6 bases from V and 0 bases from J, leaving 17 bases between. The sequencing here drew on PBMCs, taken on the day of the first yellow fever vaccination. The receptor was isolated from a man aged 18 to 35 who received the YFV17D yellow fever vaccine. The V gene is TRBV20-1, the J gene TRBJ1-4; D remains ambiguous. CDR3 loop: CSAPSGGMATNEKLFF. The CDR3 region has the DNA TGCAGTGCCCCATCGGGAGGGATGGCAACTAATGAAAAACTGTTTTTT.